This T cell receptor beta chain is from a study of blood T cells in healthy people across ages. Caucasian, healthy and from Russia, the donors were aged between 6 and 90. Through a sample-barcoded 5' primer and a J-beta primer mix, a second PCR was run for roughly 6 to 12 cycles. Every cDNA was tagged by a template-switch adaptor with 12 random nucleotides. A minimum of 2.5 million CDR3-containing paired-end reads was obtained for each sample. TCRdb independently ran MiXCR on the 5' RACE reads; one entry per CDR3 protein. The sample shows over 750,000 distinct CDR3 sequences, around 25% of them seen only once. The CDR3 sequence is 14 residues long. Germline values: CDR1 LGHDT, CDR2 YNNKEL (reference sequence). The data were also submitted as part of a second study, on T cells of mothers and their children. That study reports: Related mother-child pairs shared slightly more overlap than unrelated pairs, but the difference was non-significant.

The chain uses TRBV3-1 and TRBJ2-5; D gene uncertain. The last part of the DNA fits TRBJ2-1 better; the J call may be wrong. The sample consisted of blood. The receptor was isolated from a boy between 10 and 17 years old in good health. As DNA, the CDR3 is TGTGCCAGCAGCCAAGAATGGCAGTCAAATGAGCAGTTCTTC. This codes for CASSQEWQSNEQFF.